The 24 T cell receptor beta chains given below trace back to one sample, sequenced in a study of blood T cell repertoires in COVID-19. The assay was immunoSEQ multiplex PCR, and TCRdb's table has in-frame clones only and misses some. The data hold 300,000 to 350,000 clones, with around 92% observed a single time. Material for sequencing was PBMCs or T cells enriched from blood (not recorded which). The receptors here all came from a woman aged 25 to 39 who had recovered from COVID-19.

This sequence joins TRBV5-1 and TRBJ2-7; tentative D call: TRBD2 (5 bases). CDR1 and CDR2 (germline): SGHRS, YFSETQ. This CDR3 contains 15 residues. Trimming shortened V by 6 bases and J by 1 base, and 17 bases separated the two germline ends. CDR3 DNA sequence: TGCGCCAGCACCTTACAACCGGGATTATCCTACGAGCAGTACTTC. Amino acids: CASTLQPGLSYEQYF.

The chain combines TRBV6-6 with TRBJ1-2; a possible D gene is TRBD1 (5 bases). CDR3 length: 13 residues. CDR1 is MNHNY and CDR2 is SVGAGI in the germline V gene (reference sequence). The V end was cut by 5 bases, the J end by 4 bases, with 11 bases between. The CDR3 loop is CASSADGGYGYTF. CDR3 coding DNA: TGTGCCAGCAGTGCGGACGGGGGCTATGGCTACACCTTC.

This sequence joins TRBV3-1 (or the pseudogene TRBV3-2) and TRBJ1-6, with D hard to call. Germline values: CDR1 LGHDT, CDR2 YNNKEL (reference sequence). V lost 1 base to trimming and J lost 10 bases, with 14 bases between them. The CDR3 has 15 residues. CDR3 bases: TGTGCCAGCAGCCAAGGCTTGAATCTAGCCTCACCCCTCCACTTT. Protein sequence: CASSQGLNLASPLHF.

This clone has just a few counts. The rearrangement uses TRBV5-5 and TRBJ2-7; 7 bases agree with TRBD1. There are 16 residues in the CDR3. V lost 5 bases to trimming and J lost 3 bases; unmatched junction nucleotides: 14. CDR1 SGHKS and CDR2 YYEKEE come from the germline V gene (reference sequence). Here the CDR3 reads CASSLDRALDYYEQYF. CDR3 DNA sequence: TGTGCCAGCAGTCTAGACAGGGCCCTTGATTACTACGAGCAGTACTTC.

The chain combines TRBV3-1 (or the pseudogene TRBV3-2) with TRBJ1-1; the D gene is possibly TRBD1 (5 bases). This CDR3 region has 15 residues. V was pared by 0 bases and J by 8 bases, with 16 bases between. CDR1 and CDR2 (germline): LGHDT, YNNKEL (reference sequence). CDR3 region: CASSQDLGEAGEAFF. CDR3 DNA: TGTGCCAGCAGCCAAGATCTTGGGGAGGCAGGGGAAGCTTTCTTT.

The chain employs TRBV29-1 and TRBJ2-3, with a weak D call TRBD2 (5 bases). CDR3 length: 15 amino acids. Germline loops: CDR1 SQVTM, CDR2 ANQGSEA. Trimming removed 7 bases from V and 4 bases from J, with 21 bases in between. Here the CDR3 reads CSGYSDRSGADTQYF. The CDR3 nucleotides are TGCAGCGGCTATAGCGATCGGTCAGGAGCAGATACGCAGTATTTT.

The V and J genes are TRBV30 and TRBJ2-7; the match to TRBD1 covers 11 bases. This CDR3 has 14 residues. Germline V gene data show CDR1 as GTSNPN and CDR2 as SVGIG (reference sequence). The V and J ends lost 3 bases and 2 bases, in that order; junction bases with no gene match: 3. The DNA for the CDR3 is TGTGCCTGGAGGAGGACAGGGGGCCCCTACGAGCAGTACTTC. It yields the protein CAWRRTGGPYEQYF.

This clone was recorded once. The rearrangement links TRBV14 to TRBJ1-1; perhaps TRBD1 as D (6 bases). Deletions cut 2 bases from V and 4 bases from J, with 8 bases between. Looked up from germline, CDR1 is SGHDN and CDR2 is FVKESK. The CDR3 runs to 13 residues. CDR3 sequence reads: CASSQTGFTEAFF. In DNA form, the CDR3 reads TGTGCCAGCAGCCAAACAGGGTTCACTGAAGCTTTCTTT.

The chain couples TRBV14 to TRBJ2-5, with 7 nucleotides matching TRBD2. Germline V gene data show CDR1 as SGHDN and CDR2 as FVKESK. This CDR3 spans 17 amino acids. Germline trimming cut 4 bases from V and 0 bases from J; bases unmatched to any gene: 11. CDR3 amino acids: CASSPGLSEWYQETQYF. CDR3 sequence (DNA): TGTGCCAGCAGCCCGGGACTATCAGAATGGTACCAAGAGACCCAGTACTTC.

In its sample, this clone was seen a few times. This sequence joins TRBV11-3 and TRBJ1-6; maybe TRBD1 (6 bases). CDR3 length: 13 residues. The V gene lost 9 bases and the J gene lost 8 bases, with 14 bases spanning the gap. The germline V gene encodes CDR1 SGHNT and CDR2 YENEEA. The CDR3 spells CARQGHQYSPLHF. The CDR3 DNA is TGTGCCAGACAGGGCCACCAGTATTCACCCCTCCACTTT.

This clone was detected only once. The rearrangement joins TRBV19 to TRBJ1-2; tentative D call: TRBD1 (5 bases). The CDR3 runs 15 residues. Germline V gives CDR1 LNHDA, CDR2 SQIVND (reference sequence). The V gene lost 7 bases and the J gene lost 0 bases, with 15 bases spanning the gap. In nucleotides, the CDR3 is TGTGCCAGTACCCTCGTTTCGGGGGCTAACTATGGCTACACCTTC. It is translated as CASTLVSGANYGYTF.

V is TRBV7-2 and J is TRBJ1-1; TRBD1 might be the D (5 bases). Trimming removed 2 bases at V and 5 bases at J, with 12 bases between. The CDR3 consists of 14 residues. Germline V gene lookup returns CDR1 SGHTA and CDR2 FQGNSA. Written as DNA, the CDR3 is TGTGCCAGCAGCTTAAATGGGGCGAGGACTGAAGCTTTCTTT. The encoded protein is CASSLNGARTEAFF.

This chain connects TRBV7-9 to TRBJ2-1; maybe TRBD2 (5 bases). The CDR3 consists of 17 residues. From germline, CDR1 is SEHNR and CDR2 FQNEAQ (reference sequence). Deletions cut 5 bases from V and 7 bases from J, with 24 bases between. CDR3 sequence (DNA): TGTGCCAGCAGCCCCGCCCGGCTGGCGGGTCTTGGTAATGAGCAGTTCTTC. It is translated as CASSPARLAGLGNEQFF.

The chain combines TRBV7-9 with TRBJ1-4; tentatively, D is TRBD1 (6 bases). The CDR3 extends over 15 amino acids. Germline CDR1 is SEHNR and CDR2 is FQNEAQ (reference sequence). V shed 1 base and J shed 7 bases, with 13 bases lying between them. CDR3 DNA: TGTGCCAGCAGCTTAGAACGAACCAGGGGTGAAAAACTGTTTTTT. The encoded protein is CASSLERTRGEKLFF.

This CDR3 reads CARSMRESYEQYF. Here the CDR3 DNA reads TGTGCCAGAAGCATGCGCGAATCCTACGAGCAGTACTTC. The V call is TRBV5-3, the J call TRBJ2-7; D is ambiguous. TRBV5-3 qualifies as an ORF whose function is uncertain. The CDR3 contains 13 residues. With 4 bases removed from V and 1 base from J, the gap between germline ends came to 9 bases.

J is TRBJ1-1 and V is TRBV5-1, with a tentative D call TRBD1 (6 bases). V lost 0 bases to trimming and J lost 4 bases, with 10 bases between them. Germline V gene sequence: CDR1 SGHRS, CDR2 YFSETQ. The CDR3 is 14 amino acids. Written as DNA, the CDR3 is TGCGCCAGCAGCTTGGACAGGGAATTCACTGAAGCTTTCTTT. Its translation is CASSLDREFTEAFF.

The chain couples TRBV4-1 to TRBJ1-2; D gene ambiguous. Trimming took 0 bases from V and 2 from J, leaving 10 bases between them. CDR1 and CDR2 from the germline V gene are MGHRA and YSYEKL. There are 15 residues in the CDR3. In DNA form, the CDR3 reads TGCGCCAGCAGCCAAGATCGGCCGGGGAACTATGGCTACACCTTC. Translating it yields CASSQDRPGNYGYTF.

The gene calls are TRBV2 and TRBJ1-2; D remains unclear. From germline, CDR1 is SNHLY and CDR2 FYNNEI. The CDR3 spans 12 residues. Trimming removed 2 bases at V and 12 bases at J, with 13 bases between. CDR3 bases: TGTGCCAGCAGTGAACCCCCACTCGTAGACACCTTC. Its protein product is CASSEPPLVDTF. Complete variable domain (other parts from reference TRBV2 and TRBJ1-2): EPEVTQTPSHQVTQMGQEVILRCVPISNHLYFYWYRQILGQKVEFLVSFYNNEISEKSEIFDDQFSVERPDGSNFTLKIRSTKLEDSAMYFCASSEPPLVDTFGSGTRLTVV.

The V gene is TRBV3-1 (or the pseudogene TRBV3-2), the J gene TRBJ2-5; 8 bases match TRBD2. CDR1 LGHDT and CDR2 YNNKEL come from the germline V gene (reference sequence). With V trimmed by 1 base and J by 5 bases, 3 bases remained unmatched. This CDR3 is 14 amino acids long. The CDR3 DNA is TGTGCCAGCAGCCAAGTTTCGGGGGGGGAGACCCAGTACTTC. This sequence encodes CASSQVSGGETQYF.

The chain employs TRBV19 and TRBJ1-2, with 7 bases matching TRBD1. Germline-derived CDR1 and CDR2 are LNHDA and SQIVND (reference sequence). This CDR3 region has 13 residues. V shed 10 bases, J shed 2 bases, and the junction held 7 bases outside the gene matches. DNA of the CDR3: TGTGCCACAGACGGGACAGACAACTATGGCTACACCTTC. Translating gives CATDGTDNYGYTF. The full variable domain, with the rest looked up from reference TRBV19 and TRBJ1-2, is DGGITQSPKYLFRKEGQNVTLSCEQNLNHDAMYWYRQDPGQGLRLIYYSQIVNDFQKGDIAEGYSVSREKKESFPLTVTSAQKNPTAFYLCATDGTDNYGYTFGSGTRLTVV.

The chain links TRBV4-1 to TRBJ2-5; 11 positions match TRBD1. V lost 0 bases and J lost 5; bases outside the gene matches: 8. The CDR3 length is 17 residues. The V gene's germline CDR1 is MGHRA and CDR2 YSYEKL. The CDR3 sequence is CASSQDRTGQGVETQYF. CDR3 DNA: TGCGCCAGCAGCCAAGATCGAACGGGACAGGGGGTCGAGACCCAGTACTTC.

The V and J genes are TRBV19 and TRBJ2-1; 8 bases are a match to TRBD2. The V segment lost 7 bases and the J segment 4 bases; nucleotides outside the gene matches: 6. Per germline, CDR1 LNHDA and CDR2 SQIVND (reference sequence). This CDR3 spans 14 amino acids. Written as DNA, the CDR3 is TGTGCCAGTATCGGCGGGAGGTTTTACAATGAGCAGTTCTTC. Residues: CASIGGRFYNEQFF.

The rearrangement joins TRBV10-3 to TRBJ1-2; D may be TRBD1 (5 bases). CDR1 and CDR2 from the germline V gene are ENHRY and SYGVKD. V was cut by 3 bases and J by 0 bases, with 8 bases left in between. The CDR3 length is 14 residues. CDR3 sequence: CAISEDRTNYGYTF. In DNA, the CDR3 is TGTGCCATCAGTGAAGACAGAACTAACTATGGCTACACCTTC.

V is TRBV4-1 and J is TRBJ2-1; 7 bases agree with TRBD2. V shed 1 base and J 7 bases; nucleotides not matched to a gene: 10. This CDR3 is built from 16 residues. Per the germline V gene, CDR1 is MGHRA and CDR2 is YSYEKL. This CDR3 reads CASSQAPASGRNEQFF. The CDR3 DNA sequence: TGCGCCAGCAGCCAAGCCCCGGCTAGCGGTAGGAATGAGCAGTTCTTC.